Below, 26 T cell receptor beta chains from the same sample are listed, as sequenced in a study of T cell responses to AZD1222 COVID-19 vaccine. The method was immunoSEQ multiplex PCR; TCRdb's version includes in-frame clones alone and lacks a portion of them. The table includes approximately 100,000 clones, approximately 90% detected once. The input for sequencing was peripheral blood, taken on day 0 of AZD1222 vaccination. The receptors derive from an adult in good health.

CDR3 protein: CASRGTGGNEQFF. The CDR3 DNA sequence: TGTGCCAGCAGGGGGACAGGGGGCAATGAGCAGTTCTTC. V usage is TRBV6-5 and J usage is TRBJ2-1, with 11 positions matching TRBD1. The germline V gene has CDR1 MNHEY and CDR2 SVGAGI. The CDR3 is made up of 13 amino acids. The V and J ends lost 6 bases and 6 bases, in that order; junction bases with no gene match: 1.

The DNA for the CDR3 is TGTGCCGGAGCCTCAAGGGTGAACTATGGCTACACCTTC. Translated, it gives CAGASRVNYGYTF. The chain carries TRBV6-5 and TRBJ1-2, with no clear D. The CDR3 spans 13 residues. Germline V gene lookup returns CDR1 MNHEY and CDR2 SVGAGI. Trimming stripped 11 bases from V and 2 bases from J, with 15 bases between.

The rearrangement links TRBV5-1 to TRBJ1-6; 9 bases agree with TRBD1. The CDR3 contains 14 residues. Per germline, CDR1 SGHRS and CDR2 YFSETQ. The trim removed 4 bases at V and 9 bases at J, leaving 5 bases unmatched. The CDR3 here is CASSGGQGGSPLHF. The CDR3 DNA sequence: TGCGCCAGCAGCGGGGGACAGGGAGGTTCACCCCTCCACTTT.

The CDR3: CASSFRTGNTGELFF. The CDR3 bases are TGTGCCAGCAGCTTCAGAACTGGTAACACCGGGGAGCTGTTTTTT. The chain joins TRBV11-3 to TRBJ2-2; no reliable D call. Trimming removed 3 bases at V and 2 bases at J, with 10 bases between. The length of the CDR3 is 15 residues. In germline, CDR1 is SGHNT, CDR2 YENEEA.

CDR3 residues: CAISEPHDAPRKGEDTQYF. The CDR3 DNA is TGTGCCATCAGTGAGCCGCACGACGCTCCTAGAAAAGGGGAGGATACGCAGTATTTT. V is TRBV10-3 and J is TRBJ2-3; D possibly matches TRBD1 or TRBD2 (5 bases each). CDR3 size: 19 residues. Germline values: CDR1 ENHRY, CDR2 SYGVKD. The V end was cut by 2 bases, the J end by 6 bases, with 27 bases between.

The V gene is TRBV30, the J gene TRBJ2-3, with D perhaps matching TRBD2 (6 bases). Trimming stripped 1 base from V and 5 bases from J, with 16 bases between. CDR1 is GTSNPN, CDR2 SVGIG, per germline (reference sequence). This CDR3 comprises 15 residues. CDR3 in amino acids: CAWSGGLPGRDTQYF. CDR3 sequence (DNA): TGTGCCTGGAGTGGAGGACTACCCGGGAGAGATACGCAGTATTTT.

The chain uses TRBV2 and TRBJ1-1; 8 positions agree with TRBD1. V dropped 0 bases and J dropped 6; count of bases not matched to a gene: 15. CDR1 and CDR2 (germline): SNHLY, FYNNEI. There are 18 residues in the CDR3. CDR3 in amino acids: CASSEALVDRVRPPEAFF. The DNA of the CDR3 is TGTGCCAGCAGTGAAGCGCTTGTGGACAGGGTAAGGCCGCCTGAAGCTTTCTTT.

This chain connects TRBV30 to TRBJ1-1, with D unresolved. This CDR3 spans 12 amino acids. Trimming removed 3 bases at V and 7 bases at J, with 12 bases between. Germline-derived CDR1 and CDR2 are GTSNPN and SVGIG (reference sequence). In nucleotides, the CDR3 is TGTGCCTGGAGCGGAGGGTGGGTTGAAGCTTTCTTT. Translated, it gives CAWSGGWVEAFF. Drawing the rest from reference TRBV30 and TRBJ1-1, the complete variable domain is SQTIHQWPATLVQPVGSPLSLECTVEGTSNPNLYWYRQAAGRGLQLLFYSVGIGQISSEVPQNLSASRPQDRQFILSSKKLLLSDSGFYLCAWSGGWVEAFFGQGTRLTVV.

V is TRBV10-3 and J is TRBJ2-7; 8 nucleotides line up with TRBD2. CDR1 is ENHRY, CDR2 SYGVKD, per germline. After removal of 3 bases from V and 5 bases from J, the junction contained 9 bases not matched to a gene. The CDR3 totals 15 residues. The CDR3 sequence: CAISDVRGGLNEQYF. The CDR3 DNA follows: TGTGCCATCAGTGATGTACGGGGGGGCCTCAACGAGCAGTACTTC.

The gene calls are TRBV28 and TRBJ1-2; no reliable D call. The germline V gene encodes CDR1 MDHEN and CDR2 SYDVKM. The CDR3 covers 10 residues. Written as DNA, the CDR3 is TGTGCGTCAAAGGGCCATGGCTACACCTTC. The encoded protein is CASKGHGYTF.

The V gene is TRBV5-6, the J gene TRBJ1-2; D not certain. Germline lookup yields CDR1 SGHDT and CDR2 YYEEEE. This CDR3 contains 15 residues. V was shortened by 0 bases and J by 1 base, with 10 bases between the two germline ends. The CDR3 DNA reads as TGTGCCAGCAGCTTGGGACAAACCTTTAACTATGGCTACACCTTC. Amino acids: CASSLGQTFNYGYTF.

The V call is TRBV19, the J call TRBJ1-2, with 8 nucleotides matching TRBD1. Germline lookup yields CDR1 LNHDA and CDR2 SQIVND (reference sequence). The CDR3 is 15 amino acids. The J segment lost 4 bases and the V segment lost 3 bases, leaving 7 bases of the junction unmatched. DNA for the CDR3: TGTGCCAGTAGTATCGGACAGGGCGTCAGCTATGGCTACACCTTC. It translates to CASSIGQGVSYGYTF.

This rearrangement joins TRBV12-3 or TRBV12-4 to TRBJ1-1; D is uncertain. Trimming took 4 bases from V and 1 from J, leaving 4 bases between them. The CDR3 covers 12 residues. Here the CDR3 reads CASSWPNTEAFF. CDR3 DNA sequence: TGTGCCAGCAGTTGGCCGAACACTGAAGCTTTCTTT.

The chain recombines TRBV23-1 with TRBJ2-6, with D uncertain. TRBV23-1 is known as an ORF, though its function is uncertain. With 2 bases removed from V and 2 bases from J, the gap between germline ends came to 10 bases. The CDR3 contains 16 residues. The CDR3 region has the DNA TGCGCCAGCAGTCAACGAAGTGGGGCTGGGGCCAACGTCCTGACTTTC. It codes for CASSQRSGAGANVLTF.

This chain connects TRBV5-1 to TRBJ1-6; a weak D match, TRBD1 (6 bases). Germline CDR1 reads SGHRS; CDR2 reads YFSETQ. The CDR3 length is 16 residues. Trimming removed 4 bases at V and 0 bases at J, with 11 bases between. Here the CDR3 reads CASSRDTSSYNSPLHF. The CDR3 DNA reads TGCGCCAGCAGCCGGGACACGAGCTCCTATAATTCACCCCTCCACTTT.

The V and J genes are TRBV28 and TRBJ1-2; D is undetermined. The CDR3 has 16 amino acids. Germline CDR1 and CDR2: MDHEN and SYDVKM. The V end was cut by 2 bases, the J end by 7 bases, with 20 bases between. The CDR3 sequence is CASSLELGTSSAGYTF. The CDR3 DNA is TGTGCCAGCAGTTTAGAGTTGGGAACGTCATCGGCTGGCTACACCTTC.

This chain connects TRBV27 to TRBJ2-7; no definite D call. Between the trimmed V and J ends, which lost 5 bases and 4 bases, there was a span of 18 bases. The CDR3 covers 15 residues. The germline V gene encodes CDR1 MNHEY and CDR2 SMNVEV (reference sequence). The CDR3 is CASSPDRVGGYEQYF. The CDR3 bases are TGTGCCAGCAGTCCCGATAGGGTAGGTGGATACGAGCAGTACTTC.

Relative to its sample, this clone is medium-sized (0.01 to 0.1%). The rearrangement links TRBV11-2 to TRBJ1-2; 10 bases line up with TRBD1. This CDR3 is built from 16 residues. V shed 4 bases, J shed 8 bases, and the junction held 13 bases outside the gene matches. CDR1 and CDR2 from the germline V gene are SGHAT and FQNNGV. This chain's CDR3 is CASSSAVDRGRRGYTF. The CDR3 DNA reads as TGTGCCAGCAGCTCCGCGGTAGACAGGGGGCGAAGAGGCTACACCTTC.

This clone was found a few times. V and J are TRBV27 and TRBJ1-5; no reliable D call. The germline V and J ends were trimmed by 9 bases and 2 bases, with 11 bases remaining between them. The CDR3 is made up of 13 amino acids. The germline V gene has CDR1 MNHEY and CDR2 SMNVEV (reference sequence). For the CDR3, the DNA is TGTGCCAGTGCCCGGGATCGCAATCAGCCCCAGCATTTT. Its protein product is CASARDRNQPQHF.

The genes are TRBV28 and TRBJ1-2; D is perhaps TRBD1 (5 bases). The CDR3 is 13 amino acids. The V and J ends lost 4 bases and 9 bases respectively, with 15 bases between them. Germline V lookup: CDR1 MDHEN, CDR2 SYDVKM. The DNA of the CDR3 is TGTGCCAGCAGTTCCCTGAGGACACGTAGCTACACCTTC. It is translated as CASSSLRTRSYTF.

The rearrangement links TRBV15 to TRBJ2-5; 9 bases agree with TRBD2. The CDR3 loop spans 16 amino acids. Trimming cost V 0 bases and J 5 bases; bases outside gene matches: 7. The germline CDR1 and CDR2 sequences are LNHNV and YYDKDF (reference sequence). The chain's CDR3 is CATSRERASGDETQYF. The CDR3, as DNA: TGTGCCACCAGCAGAGAAAGGGCTAGCGGGGATGAGACCCAGTACTTC. The variable domain in full, with the rest retrieved from reference TRBV15 and TRBJ2-5, is DAMVIQNPRYQVTQFGKPVTLSCSQTLNHNVMYWYQQKSSQAPKLLFHYYDKDFNNEADTPDNFQSRRPNTSFCFLDIRSPGLGDTAMYLCATSRERASGDETQYFGPGTRLLVL.

This chain links TRBV5-1 with TRBJ2-3; TRBD2 matches 9 bases. The CDR3 is 17 amino acids. CDR1 and CDR2 (germline): SGHRS, YFSETQ. V shed 1 base and J 2 bases; nucleotides not matched to a gene: 8. Written as DNA, the CDR3 is TGCGCCAGCAGCTTGTTTTCCAGCGGGGGGAACACAGATACGCAGTATTTT. Translation gives CASSLFSSGGNTDTQYF.

This clone was seen only a few times. V and J are TRBV2 and TRBJ1-1, with TRBD1 matching 8 bases. Germline loops: CDR1 SNHLY, CDR2 FYNNEI. After removal of 3 bases from V and 7 bases from J, the junction contained 13 bases not matched to a gene. The CDR3 is 16 amino acids. The CDR3 DNA follows: TGTGCCAGCAGTGAGCACGTCAGGGGGCTCGAAATTGAAGCTTTCTTT. As protein: CASSEHVRGLEIEAFF.

The chain uses TRBV7-2 and TRBJ1-1, with no clear D. The CDR3 consists of 15 residues. CDR1 SGHTA and CDR2 FQGNSA come from the germline V gene. Trimming shortened V by 1 base and J by 0 bases, and 9 bases separated the two germline ends. The CDR3 reads CASSLGVGMNTEAFF. The CDR3, as DNA: TGTGCCAGCAGCTTAGGAGTCGGCATGAACACTGAAGCTTTCTTT.

CDR3 nucleotide sequence: TGTGCTTGGACAGGAAGGGATGGGCACTATGGCTACACCTTC. This encodes CAWTGRDGHYGYTF. The V and J genes are TRBV7-9 and TRBJ1-2; 7 bases line up with TRBD1. CDR3 length: 14 residues. Per the germline V gene, CDR1 is SEHNR and CDR2 is FQNEAQ (reference sequence).

Comment on this clone: Within the sample, other DNA sequences also encode this same CDR3. The V call is TRBV12-3 or TRBV12-4, the J call TRBJ2-6; no reliable D call. The CDR3 has 13 amino acids. Trimming took off 3 bases at V and 2 bases at J, with 2 bases between the two ends. The CDR3 loop is CASSLAGANVLTF. CDR3 DNA sequence: TGTGCCAGCAGTTTGGCTGGGGCCAACGTCCTGACTTTC.